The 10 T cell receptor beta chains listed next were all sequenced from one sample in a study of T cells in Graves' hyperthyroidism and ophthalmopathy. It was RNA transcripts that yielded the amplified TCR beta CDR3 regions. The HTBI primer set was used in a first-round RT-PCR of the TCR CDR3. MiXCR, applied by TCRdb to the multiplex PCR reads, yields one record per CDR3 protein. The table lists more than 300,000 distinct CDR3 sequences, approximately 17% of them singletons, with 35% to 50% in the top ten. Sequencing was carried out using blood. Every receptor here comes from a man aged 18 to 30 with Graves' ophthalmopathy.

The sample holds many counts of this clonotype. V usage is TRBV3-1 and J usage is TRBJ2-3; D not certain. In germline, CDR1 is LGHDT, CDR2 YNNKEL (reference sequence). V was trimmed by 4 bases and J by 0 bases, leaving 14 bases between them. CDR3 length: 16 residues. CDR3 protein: CASSPGRRSSTDTQYF. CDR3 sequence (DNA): TGTGCCAGCAGCCCAGGCAGGAGATCTAGCACAGATACGCAGTATTTT.

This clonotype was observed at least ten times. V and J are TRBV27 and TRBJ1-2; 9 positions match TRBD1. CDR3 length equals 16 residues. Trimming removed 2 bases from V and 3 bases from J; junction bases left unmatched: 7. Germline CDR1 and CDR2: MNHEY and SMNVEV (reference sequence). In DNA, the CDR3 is TGTGCCAGCAGTTTAGTCGGGGACAGGGAGGACTATGGCTACACCTTC. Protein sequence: CASSLVGDREDYGYTF.

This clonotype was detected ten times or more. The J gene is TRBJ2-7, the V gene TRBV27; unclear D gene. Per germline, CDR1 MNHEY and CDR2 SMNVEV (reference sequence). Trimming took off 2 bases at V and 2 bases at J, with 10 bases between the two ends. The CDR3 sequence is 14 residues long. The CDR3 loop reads CASSLRPLTYEQYF. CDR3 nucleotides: TGTGCCAGCAGTTTAAGGCCGCTCACCTACGAGCAGTACTTC.

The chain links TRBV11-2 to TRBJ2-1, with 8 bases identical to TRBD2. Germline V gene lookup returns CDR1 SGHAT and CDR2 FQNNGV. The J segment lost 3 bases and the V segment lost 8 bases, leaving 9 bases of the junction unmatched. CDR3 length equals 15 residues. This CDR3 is CASRGGQGVYNEQFF. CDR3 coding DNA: TGTGCCAGCCGGGGGGGACAAGGTGTCTACAATGAGCAGTTCTTC. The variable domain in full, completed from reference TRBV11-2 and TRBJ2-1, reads EAGVAQSPRYKIIEKRQSVAFWCNPISGHATLYWYQQILGQGPKLLIQFQNNGVVDDSQLPKDRFSAERLKGVDSTLKIQPAKLEDSAVYLCASRGGQGVYNEQFFGPGTRLTVL.

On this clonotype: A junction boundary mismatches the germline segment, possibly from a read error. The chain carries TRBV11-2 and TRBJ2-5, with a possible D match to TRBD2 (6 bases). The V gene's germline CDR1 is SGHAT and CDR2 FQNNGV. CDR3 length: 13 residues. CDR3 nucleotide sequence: TGTGCCTGCAGCTTGGGGGGACGAGAGACCCAGTACTTC. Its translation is CACSLGGRETQYF.

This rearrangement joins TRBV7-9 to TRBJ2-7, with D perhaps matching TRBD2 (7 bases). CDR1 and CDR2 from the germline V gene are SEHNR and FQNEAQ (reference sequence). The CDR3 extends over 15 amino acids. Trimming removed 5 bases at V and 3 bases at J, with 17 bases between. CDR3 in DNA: TGTGCCAGCAGCCCTGAGGGGGGGGACCTCTACGAGCAGTACTTC. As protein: CASSPEGGDLYEQYF. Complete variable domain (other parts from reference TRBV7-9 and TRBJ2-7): DTGVSQNPRHKITKRGQNVTFRCDPISEHNRLYWYRQTLGQGPEFLTYFQNEAQLEKSRLLSDRFSAERPKGSFSTLEIQRTEQGDSAMYLCASSPEGGDLYEQYFGPGTRLTVT.

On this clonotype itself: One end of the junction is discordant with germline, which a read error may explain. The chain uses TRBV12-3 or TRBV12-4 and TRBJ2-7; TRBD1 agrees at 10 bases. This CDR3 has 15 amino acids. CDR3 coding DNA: TGTGGCAGCAGCCGGGACAGGGGTCCTTCCTACGAGCAGTACTTC. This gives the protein CGSSRDRGPSYEQYF.

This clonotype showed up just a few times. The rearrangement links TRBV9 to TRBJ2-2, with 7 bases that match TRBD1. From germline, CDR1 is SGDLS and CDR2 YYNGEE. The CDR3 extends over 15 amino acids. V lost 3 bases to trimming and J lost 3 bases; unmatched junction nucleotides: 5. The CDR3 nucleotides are TGTGCCAGCAGCGGCCGACAGGGATACACCGGGGAGCTGTTTTTT. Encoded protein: CASSGRQGYTGELFF.

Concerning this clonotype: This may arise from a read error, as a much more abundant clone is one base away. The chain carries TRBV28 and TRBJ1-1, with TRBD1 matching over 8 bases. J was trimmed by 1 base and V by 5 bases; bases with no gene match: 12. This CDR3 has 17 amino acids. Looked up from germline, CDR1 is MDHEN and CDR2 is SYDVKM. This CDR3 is CASSPRGRGFGNTEAFF. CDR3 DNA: TGTGCCAGCAGTCCCAGGGGGCGGGGGTTTGGGAACACTGAAGCTTTCTTT.

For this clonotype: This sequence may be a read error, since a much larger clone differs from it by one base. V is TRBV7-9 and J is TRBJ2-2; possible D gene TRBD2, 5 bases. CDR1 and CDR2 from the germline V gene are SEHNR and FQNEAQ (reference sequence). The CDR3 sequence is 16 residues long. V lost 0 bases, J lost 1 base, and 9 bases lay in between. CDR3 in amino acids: CASSLAGELNTGELFF. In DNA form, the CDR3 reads TGTGCCAGCAGCTTAGCCGGGGAACTGAACACCGGGGAGCTGTTTTTT.